One sample yielded the 19 T cell receptor beta chains listed below, sequenced in a study of radiotherapy plus CTLA-4 blockade in lung cancer. Here immunoSEQ multiplex PCR was the method, and the copy in TCRdb shows in-frame clones only, minus some. Of 65,000 to 70,000 clones listed, around 80% are singletons. The specimen was peripheral blood, collected from a patient treated with radiotherapy plus ipilimumab. The source of these receptors is a human donor with non-small cell lung cancer who had a complete response to radiotherapy plus ipilimumab.

This chain connects TRBV27 to TRBJ1-4; TRBD1 agrees at 8 bases. Germline values: CDR1 MNHEY, CDR2 SMNVEV (reference sequence). Trimming took 6 bases from V and 0 from J; bases not matched to a gene: 9. The CDR3 covers 17 residues. In DNA form, the CDR3 reads TGTGCCAGCAGCTCCGGGACAGGATATGCAACTAATGAAAAACTGTTTTTT. Translating it yields CASSSGTGYATNEKLFF.

A note on this clone: Other DNA sequences in the same sample also yield this CDR3. V is TRBV10-1 and J is TRBJ1-6, with a weak D call TRBD1 (5 bases). CDR1 and CDR2 from the germline V gene are WNHNN and SYGVQD (reference sequence). The CDR3 covers 15 residues. Trimming left V 5 bases short and J 7 bases short, with 15 bases between. The CDR3: CASSSGPTGNSPLHF. Written as DNA, the CDR3 is TGCGCCAGCAGTTCGGGGCCGACCGGCAATTCACCCCTCCACTTT.

The rearrangement joins TRBV7-2 to TRBJ1-6; a possible D gene is TRBD1 (6 bases). V lost 1 base and J 9 bases, leaving 13 bases between the germline ends. CDR1 SGHTA and CDR2 FQGNSA come from the germline V gene. The CDR3 covers 15 residues. The DNA of the CDR3 is TGTGCCAGCAGCTTAGAGGGGGGCGCGGGTTCACCCCTCCACTTT. Protein: CASSLEGGAGSPLHF.

The gene calls are TRBV4-1 and TRBJ2-1, with 10 bases lining up with TRBD1. V shed 0 bases, J shed 7 bases, and the junction held 9 bases outside the gene matches. Germline V lookup: CDR1 MGHRA, CDR2 YSYEKL. The CDR3 contains 17 residues. The CDR3 loop is CASSQEGRGQGSNEQFF. DNA for the CDR3: TGCGCCAGCAGCCAAGAGGGTAGGGGACAGGGGTCTAATGAGCAGTTCTTC.

This chain uses TRBV7-9 with TRBJ1-4; no clear D gene. The V gene lost 5 bases and the J gene lost 0 bases, with 13 bases spanning the gap. The length of the CDR3 is 16 residues. The V gene's germline CDR1 is SEHNR and CDR2 FQNEAQ (reference sequence). The CDR3 spells CASSARTAATNEKLFF. In DNA form, the CDR3 reads TGTGCCAGCAGCGCCAGGACGGCTGCAACTAATGAAAAACTGTTTTTT.

The J gene is TRBJ1-1, the V gene TRBV7-2, with a possible D match to TRBD1 (5 bases). The V and J ends lost 0 bases and 1 base respectively, with 6 bases between them. The CDR3 runs to 14 residues. Germline CDR1 is SGHTA and CDR2 is FQGNSA. The CDR3 nucleotides are TGTGCCAGCAGCTTAGCGGGGCCGAACACTGAAGCTTTCTTT. The encoded protein is CASSLAGPNTEAFF.

The V call is TRBV12-5, the J call TRBJ1-1; D unclear. The CDR3 is 13 residues long. The V end lost 0 bases, the J end lost 8 bases, and 10 bases lay between the germline ends. Germline loops: CDR1 LGHNT, CDR2 FRNRAP. CDR3 sequence (DNA): TGTGCTAGTGGTTTGGTAAGGTGGGGAGAAGCTTTCTTT. Encoded protein: CASGLVRWGEAFF.

J is TRBJ2-1 and V is TRBV5-1, with no clear D. The length of the CDR3 is 17 residues. Trimming took off 0 bases at V and 3 bases at J, with 16 bases between the two ends. Germline V CDR1 and CDR2: SGHRS, YFSETQ. For the CDR3, the DNA is TGCGCCAGCAGCTTGGCCCCTCTGAGTCCAAGCTACAATGAGCAGTTCTTC. This codes for CASSLAPLSPSYNEQFF.

Regarding this clone: Other nucleotide sequences in the sample specify the same CDR3. V and J are TRBV2 and TRBJ1-5, with 11 nucleotides matching TRBD1. V lost 9 bases to trimming and J lost 6 bases; unmatched junction nucleotides: 7. This CDR3 has 14 residues. Germline CDR1 reads SNHLY; CDR2 reads FYNNEI. CDR3 sequence: CASKGQGVRQPQHF. The CDR3 DNA follows: TGTGCCAGTAAGGGACAGGGGGTCCGTCAGCCCCAGCATTTT.

The chain combines TRBV11-2 with TRBJ1-2; D unclear. Germline CDR1 is SGHAT and CDR2 is FQNNGV. The CDR3 contains 14 residues. The V gene lost 0 bases and the J gene lost 4 bases, with 9 bases spanning the gap. The CDR3 coding sequence is TGTGCCAGCAGCTTAGATTTAAGGCTCTATGGCTACACCTTC. It encodes CASSLDLRLYGYTF.

J is TRBJ2-7 and V is TRBV7-2; D perhaps matches TRBD2 (6 bases). The V end lost 1 base, the J end lost 0 bases, and 19 bases lay between the germline ends. The CDR3 runs to 18 residues. Germline V gives CDR1 SGHTA, CDR2 FQGNSA. The CDR3 DNA reads as TGTGCCAGCAGCTTAGATGGAGGTAGCGGAACAAGCTCCTACGAGCAGTACTTC. Protein product: CASSLDGGSGTSSYEQYF.

The J gene is TRBJ1-5, the V gene TRBV7-2; D is unresolved. V dropped 1 base and J dropped 3 bases, with 10 bases sitting between them. The CDR3 consists of 15 residues. Germline V gene sequence: CDR1 SGHTA, CDR2 FQGNSA. The CDR3 DNA is TGTGCCAGCAGCTTAGATAGGACTCCCAATCAGCCCCAGCATTTT. Translating it yields CASSLDRTPNQPQHF. Full variable domain (rest looked up from reference TRBV7-2 and TRBJ1-5): GAGVSQSPSNKVTEKGKDVELRCDPISGHTALYWYRQSLGQGLEFLIYFQGNSAPDKSGLPSDRFSAERTGGSVSTLTIQRTQQEDSAVYLCASSLDRTPNQPQHFGDGTRLSIL.

This chain uses TRBV18 with TRBJ1-1; 8 bases are a match to TRBD1. CDR1 KGHSH and CDR2 LQKENI come from the germline V gene. There are 16 residues in the CDR3. The J segment lost 1 base and the V segment lost 4 bases, leaving 8 bases of the junction unmatched. For the CDR3, the DNA is TGTGCCAGCTCACTCTCCACAGGACAGGGGAACACTGAAGCTTTCTTT. Amino acid sequence: CASSLSTGQGNTEAFF.

The V and J genes are TRBV7-2 and TRBJ2-5; possibly TRBD1 or TRBD2 for D (6 bases each). Germline-derived CDR1 and CDR2 are SGHTA and FQGNSA. This CDR3 is built from 15 residues. Trimming removed 3 bases from V and 6 bases from J, with 17 bases in between. The CDR3 nucleotides read TGTGCCAGCAGCTTGTCGGGAGAAGGGGACAAGACCCAGTACTTC. Its protein is CASSLSGEGDKTQYF. Using reference TRBV7-2 and TRBJ2-5 for the parts outside the CDR3, the full variable domain is GAGVSQSPSNKVTEKGKDVELRCDPISGHTALYWYRQSLGQGLEFLIYFQGNSAPDKSGLPSDRFSAERTGGSVSTLTIQRTQQEDSAVYLCASSLSGEGDKTQYFGPGTRLLVL.

The chain is built from TRBV5-1 and TRBJ1-1; D remains ambiguous. V was shortened by 0 bases and J by 11 bases, with 17 bases between the two germline ends. The CDR3 runs 14 residues. Germline loops: CDR1 SGHRS, CDR2 YFSETQ. The CDR3 DNA follows: TGCGCCAGCAGCTTGGGGGGTTCTCGCGGCGAGGCTTTCTTT. Amino acid sequence: CASSLGGSRGEAFF. The entire variable domain, with the rest obtained from reference TRBV5-1 and TRBJ1-1, is as follows: KAGVTQTPRYLIKTRGQQVTLSCSPISGHRSVSWYQQTPGQGLQFLFEYFSETQRNKGNFPGRFSGRQFSNSRSEMNVSTLELGDSALYLCASSLGGSRGEAFFGQGTRLTVV.

For the CDR3, the DNA is TGTGCCAGCAGCTTAGCGGAAGACAACGAAGCTTTCTTT. Translation: CASSLAEDNEAFF. The rearrangement uses TRBV11-3 and TRBJ1-1; no firm D call. V was trimmed by 1 base and J by 8 bases, leaving 11 bases between them. The CDR3 consists of 13 residues. Germline CDR1 SGHNT, CDR2 YENEEA.

This chain uses TRBV7-9 with TRBJ1-2; D is unresolved. V lost 3 bases and J lost 0, with 8 bases in between. CDR1 SEHNR and CDR2 FQNEAQ come from the germline V gene (reference sequence). The CDR3 consists of 14 residues. CDR3 sequence: CASSFITANYGYTF. The DNA for the CDR3 is TGTGCCAGCAGCTTTATAACAGCTAACTATGGCTACACCTTC.

The chain uses TRBV7-8 and TRBJ1-5; D remains ambiguous. CDR3 length equals 14 residues. CDR1 is SGHVS and CDR2 is FQNEAQ in the germline V gene. Trimming removed 4 bases at V and 0 bases at J, with 7 bases between. CDR3 in amino acids: CASSSRYSNQPQHF. In nucleotides, the CDR3 is TGTGCCAGCAGCTCTAGATATAGCAATCAGCCCCAGCATTTT.

This chain connects TRBV4-1 to TRBJ1-2; no firm D call. The ends were cut back, 4 bases at V and 1 base at J, with 13 bases in the middle. The CDR3 spans 15 residues. CDR1 is MGHRA, CDR2 YSYEKL, per germline. This CDR3 reads CASSPQVDINYGYTF. CDR3 nucleotides: TGCGCCAGCAGCCCTCAGGTAGACATTAACTATGGCTACACCTTC.